This entry lists 26 T cell receptor beta chains sequenced from one sample in a study of T cells after yellow fever vaccination. TCRdb called the 5' RACE reads again in MiXCR, with one record for every CDR3 protein. The sample contains some 120,000 distinct CDR3 sequences, nearly 15% of which appear only once. The source was CD8+ T cells sorted from PBMCs, collected 5 days after the yellow fever booster vaccination. Receptors were obtained from a man between 18 and 29 years old who received the YFV17D yellow fever vaccine.

This clonotype has a handful of counts. The V gene is TRBV28, the J gene TRBJ2-5; 12 positions match TRBD1. V shed 10 bases, J shed 5 bases, and the junction held 11 bases outside the gene matches. CDR1 is MDHEN, CDR2 SYDVKM, per germline. This CDR3 is built from 15 residues. The CDR3 nucleotides read TGTGCCACCCTCATCGGGACAGGGGGCTTGGAGACCCAGTACTTC. The encoded protein is CATLIGTGGLETQYF.

This clonotype has only a few counts. The genes are TRBV6-6 and TRBJ2-7; 12 nucleotides match TRBD2. Looked up from germline, CDR1 is MNHNY and CDR2 is SVGAGI (reference sequence). This CDR3 contains 20 residues. V lost 4 bases, J lost 7 bases, and 23 bases stayed unmatched. CDR3 loop: CASSSSRLAGVRTRSGEQYV. The CDR3 bases are TGTGCCAGCAGTTCGTCCCGACTAGCGGGGGTTCGAACGCGTTCAGGGGAGCAGTACGTC.

This clonotype was counted between two and nine times. The chain uses TRBV7-2 and TRBJ2-7, with 10 bases identical to TRBD2. Unmatched junction bases numbered 6, after V lost 5 bases and J lost 2 bases. CDR1 is SGHTA, CDR2 FQGNSA, per germline. The CDR3 is 15 residues long. CDR3 sequence: CASSLLAGVPYEQYF. The DNA of the CDR3 is TGTGCCAGCAGCCTTCTAGCGGGGGTCCCCTACGAGCAGTACTTC.

This chain joins TRBV19 and TRBJ1-2; possible D gene TRBD1, 5 bases. CDR1 is LNHDA and CDR2 is SQIVND in the germline V gene (reference sequence). The CDR3 spans 15 residues. The V gene lost 2 bases and the J gene lost 4 bases, with 14 bases spanning the gap. DNA for the CDR3: TGTGCCAGTAGTATAACCGGGACCGCCTCCTATGGCTACACCTTC. Translating it yields CASSITGTASYGYTF.

V usage is TRBV27 and J usage is TRBJ2-2, with 10 bases fitting TRBD2. The CDR3 is made up of 18 amino acids. The junction had 6 bases not matched to a gene; V was cut back by 2 bases and J by 0 bases. From germline, CDR1 is MNHEY and CDR2 SMNVEV (reference sequence). Here the CDR3 reads CASSLGLAGDANTGELFF. The CDR3, as DNA: TGTGCCAGCAGTTTAGGGCTAGCGGGGGATGCGAACACCGGGGAGCTGTTTTTT.

This CDR3 reads CASSPARGGYNEQFF. The CDR3 region has the DNA TGTGCCAGCAGCCCCGCCCGGGGGGGATACAATGAGCAGTTCTTC. The gene calls are TRBV11-2 and TRBJ2-1; 8 positions match TRBD2. The CDR3 covers 15 residues. V lost 5 bases, J lost 4 bases, and 7 bases stayed unmatched. Germline V gene lookup returns CDR1 SGHAT and CDR2 FQNNGV.

This clonotype turned up a few times. The chain has TRBV20-1 and TRBJ2-4; TRBD1 matches at 7 bases. The V gene end was trimmed by 3 bases and the J gene end by 8 bases; junction bases not matched to a gene: 10. Germline CDR1 DFQATT, CDR2 SNEGSKA (reference sequence). CDR3 length equals 14 residues. This CDR3 reads CSARSLDRVDIQYF. The CDR3 DNA sequence: TGCAGTGCTAGGTCCCTCGACAGGGTAGACATTCAGTACTTC.

The chain uses TRBV12-3 or TRBV12-4 and TRBJ2-2; 7 nucleotides align to TRBD1. This CDR3 spans 14 amino acids. V was clipped by 6 bases and J by 0 bases; unmatched bases: 1. CDR3 DNA sequence: TGTGCCAGCAGCCAGGGGGCGAACACCGGGGAGCTGTTTTTT. Translating it yields CASSQGANTGELFF.

The CDR3 loop reads CASRVPDGPNTEAFF. The CDR3 DNA is TGTGCCAGCAGGGTCCCAGACGGTCCGAACACTGAAGCTTTCTTT. The V call is TRBV6-2 or TRBV6-3, the J call TRBJ1-1; no clear D. Germline V CDR1 and CDR2: MNHEY, SVGEGT. The CDR3 sequence is 15 residues long. V was trimmed by 6 bases and J by 1 base, leaving 15 bases between them.

This chain links TRBV20-1 with TRBJ1-2; no firm D call. In germline, CDR1 is DFQATT, CDR2 SNEGSKA (reference sequence). The V and J ends lost 3 bases and 2 bases respectively, with 10 bases between them. The CDR3 extends over 13 amino acids. The chain's CDR3 is CSARSSPNYGYTF. Here the CDR3 DNA reads TGCAGTGCTAGGTCCTCTCCGAACTATGGCTACACCTTC.

This clonotype was recorded at least ten times. The CDR3 spells CASSLAGVYGYTF. The CDR3 coding sequence is TGTGCCAGCAGCTTAGCAGGAGTCTATGGCTACACCTTC. This rearrangement joins TRBV7-2 to TRBJ1-2; D unclear. The CDR3 extends over 13 amino acids. Deletions cut 0 bases from V and 4 bases from J, with 6 bases between. Germline V lookup: CDR1 SGHTA, CDR2 FQGNSA.

J is TRBJ2-3 and V is TRBV5-8; D is unresolved. Germline lookup yields CDR1 SGHTS and CDR2 YDEGEE. V dropped 4 bases and J dropped 2 bases, with 17 bases sitting between them. The CDR3 is made up of 16 amino acids. DNA for the CDR3: TGTGCCAGCAGCACCGGGCTGGGTCCAATCACAGATACGCAGTATTTT. Encoded protein: CASSTGLGPITDTQYF.

In its sample, this clonotype was seen a few times. V is TRBV10-3 and J is TRBJ2-2; perhaps TRBD2 as D (5 bases). CDR1 is ENHRY and CDR2 is SYGVKD in the germline V gene. This CDR3 contains 13 residues. V was shortened by 3 bases and J by 6 bases, with 8 bases between the two germline ends. CDR3 nucleotides: TGTGCCATCAGTGACTCCGGGGCCGGGGAGCTGTTTTTT. Protein: CAISDSGAGELFF.

This clonotype was seen a few times. The chain combines TRBV7-2 with TRBJ2-3, with D unresolved. Trimming removed 5 bases at V and 0 bases at J, with 15 bases between. Germline V gene lookup returns CDR1 SGHTA and CDR2 FQGNSA. This CDR3 comprises 16 residues. The CDR3 DNA reads as TGTGCCAGCAGCCACCTCGGACGAACTAGCACAGATACGCAGTATTTT. This codes for CASSHLGRTSTDTQYF.

This clonotype came up a few times. The chain uses TRBV6-2 or TRBV6-3 and TRBJ2-1; a possible D gene is TRBD1 (6 bases). The CDR3 is 15 amino acids. The V gene's germline CDR1 is MNHEY and CDR2 SVGEGT. The V end lost 7 bases, the J end lost 1 base, and 14 bases lay between the germline ends. The CDR3 DNA sequence: TGTGCCAGCACCGGTTTAGGGGGATCCTACAATGAGCAGTTCTTC. Translation gives CASTGLGGSYNEQFF.

This clonotype has a count of ten or more. The chain carries TRBV6-5 and TRBJ2-7, with 9 positions matching TRBD1. Germline CDR1 MNHEY, CDR2 SVGAGI. The trim removed 2 bases at V and 0 bases at J, leaving 2 bases unmatched. The length of the CDR3 is 15 residues. The DNA of the CDR3 is TGTGCCAGCAGTTACGGGACAGGGAACTCCTACGAGCAGTACGTC. Amino acids: CASSYGTGNSYEQYV.

This clonotype was seen a handful of times. The rearrangement links TRBV7-8 to TRBJ2-1, with D tentatively TRBD1 (6 bases). The CDR3 is 15 residues long. Germline values: CDR1 SGHVS, CDR2 FQNEAQ. V lost 3 bases and J 6 bases, leaving 15 bases between the germline ends. The CDR3 loop is CASSLIGGVGNEQFF. For the CDR3, the DNA is TGTGCCAGCAGCTTGATAGGGGGAGTCGGCAATGAGCAGTTCTTC. Filled out from reference TRBV7-8 and TRBJ2-1, the complete variable domain reads GAGVSQSPRYKVAKRGQDVALRCDPISGHVSLFWYQQALGQGPEFLTYFQNEAQLDKSGLPSDRFFAERPEGSVSTLKIQRTQQEDSAVYLCASSLIGGVGNEQFFGPGTRLTVL.

This rearrangement joins TRBV28 to TRBJ2-7; D is unclear. The ends were cut back, 3 bases at V and 0 bases at J, with 6 bases in the middle. This CDR3 comprises 13 residues. Germline V gene lookup returns CDR1 MDHEN and CDR2 SYDVKM. CDR3 DNA: TGTGCCAGCAGTTTTTACAGCTCCTACGAGCAGTACGTC. Its protein product is CASSFYSSYEQYV.

The J gene is TRBJ1-6, the V gene TRBV4-3; TRBD1 is a possible D gene (6 bases). The CDR3 is 15 amino acids. In germline, CDR1 is LGHNA, CDR2 YSLEER. V was cut by 0 bases and J by 9 bases, with 12 bases left in between. DNA of the CDR3: TGCGCCAGCAGCCAAGATACAGGGAGGGGTTCACCCCTCCACTTT. It translates to CASSQDTGRGSPLHF.

The sample holds a few counts of this clonotype. The rearrangement uses TRBV29-1 and TRBJ2-3; perhaps TRBD2 as D (7 bases). This CDR3 is 16 amino acids long. Germline assignment: CDR1 SQVTM and CDR2 ANQGSEA. Trimming left V 3 bases short and J 1 base short, with 17 bases between. The CDR3 DNA follows: TGCAGCGTTGAGCTTCGCGGGGGCATAGGCACAGATACGCAGTATTTT. This codes for CSVELRGGIGTDTQYF.

Only a few counts were recorded for this clonotype. One junction end does not reproduce the germline sequence, and a read error may be involved. The V gene is TRBV19, the J gene TRBJ2-2, with TRBD1 identical over 7 bases. Germline V gene sequence: CDR1 LNHDA, CDR2 SQIVND (reference sequence). CDR3 length equals 17 residues. This CDR3 is CASSLEQGPTNTGELFF. The CDR3 DNA follows: TGTGCCAGTAGTCTAGAACAGGGGCCGACGAACACCGGGGAGCTGTTTTTT.

This sequence joins TRBV5-4 and TRBJ2-3; 14 bases match TRBD2. Trimming removed 3 bases from V and 2 bases from J; junction bases left unmatched: 5. There are 17 residues in the CDR3. The germline CDR1 and CDR2 sequences are SGHNT and YYREEE (reference sequence). CDR3 nucleotides: TGTGCCAGCAGCTCGGGACTAGCGGGGGAGATCACAGATACGCAGTATTTT. It translates to CASSSGLAGEITDTQYF.

This clonotype was seen a few times. The chain links TRBV7-8 to TRBJ2-2; D is possibly TRBD1 or TRBD2 (5 bases each). CDR3 length: 16 amino acids. Germline lookup yields CDR1 SGHVS and CDR2 FQNEAQ. V lost 2 bases, J lost 7 bases, and 17 bases lay in between. In DNA, the CDR3 is TGTGCCAGCAGCTTAACCCACAGGAGGCAAATCGGGGAGCTGTTTTTT. Its translation is CASSLTHRRQIGELFF.

Written as DNA, the CDR3 is TGCGCCAGCGGACATAGCGGGGGACCTCCAGATACGCAGTATTTT. Translating gives CASGHSGGPPDTQYF. The J gene is TRBJ2-3, the V gene TRBV4-1, with TRBD2 matching 9 bases. After removal of 8 bases from V and 4 bases from J, the junction contained 10 bases not matched to a gene. CDR3 length: 15 amino acids. The germline V gene has CDR1 MGHRA and CDR2 YSYEKL.

This clonotype was seen many times. This chain connects TRBV12-3 or TRBV12-4 to TRBJ2-5; D may be TRBD1 or TRBD2 (6 bases each). The length of the CDR3 is 13 residues. Trimming cost V 8 bases and J 5 bases, with 15 bases left between them. The CDR3 DNA reads as TGTGCCAGCGGTAGGGGGGAAGGGGAGACCCAGTACTTC. Translation: CASGRGEGETQYF.

This chain joins TRBV5-5 and TRBJ1-2; tentative D call: TRBD1 (6 bases). CDR1 and CDR2 from the germline V gene are SGHKS and YYEKEE (reference sequence). V lost 3 bases, J lost 0 bases, and 15 bases lay in between. The CDR3 sequence is 16 residues long. CDR3 residues: CASSWGATASNYGYTF. The DNA of the CDR3 is TGTGCCAGCAGCTGGGGGGCGACCGCCTCTAACTATGGCTACACCTTC.